These 6 T cell receptor beta chains were sequenced from one sample in a study of shared clonotypes between healthy human individuals. Method: immunoSEQ multiplex PCR; TCRdb's copy keeps in-frame clones and lacks some. The sample includes over a million clones, around 74% of them seen just once. Specimen: memory CD4+ T cells sorted from blood. Described subset: CD45RA-negative fraction. Source of these receptors: a man younger than 35 in good health.

The CDR3 DNA sequence: TGTGCCAGCAGTGAAGCGAGGAGTGAAAAACTGTTTTTT. Its protein is CASSEARSEKLFF. The rearrangement uses TRBV2 and TRBJ1-4; no reliable D call. Germline V gene sequence: CDR1 SNHLY, CDR2 FYNNEI. The CDR3 spans 13 residues. V was clipped by 0 bases and J by 7 bases, with 6 bases between them.

The rearrangement links TRBV19 to TRBJ1-2; 7 bases are shared with TRBD1. V lost 3 bases, J lost 3 bases, and 1 base stayed unmatched. This CDR3 has 13 residues. Per the germline V gene, CDR1 is LNHDA and CDR2 is SQIVND (reference sequence). The chain's CDR3 is CASSMGQHYGYTF. CDR3 DNA sequence: TGTGCCAGTAGTATGGGACAGCACTATGGCTACACCTTC.

This sequence joins TRBV19 and TRBJ2-1; 7 bases align to TRBD1. CDR3 size: 14 residues. In germline, CDR1 is LNHDA, CDR2 SQIVND (reference sequence). The trim removed 6 bases at V and 6 bases at J, leaving 8 bases unmatched. In DNA, the CDR3 is TGTGCCAGTAGGGTTCGACAGGGCGGCAATGAGCAGTTCTTC. It is translated as CASRVRQGGNEQFF.

This clone was observed a few times. The chain has TRBV2 and TRBJ2-2, with D unresolved. There are 11 residues in the CDR3. Trimming shortened V by 5 bases and J by 5 bases, and 3 bases separated the two germline ends. Germline CDR1 reads SNHLY; CDR2 reads FYNNEI. The chain's CDR3 is CASSRTGELFF. The CDR3, as DNA: TGTGCCAGCAGTCGTACCGGGGAGCTGTTTTTT.

This chain uses TRBV7-2 with TRBJ2-1, with a weak D call TRBD1 (6 bases). V was clipped by 2 bases and J by 4 bases, with 18 bases between them. The CDR3 covers 17 residues. CDR1 is SGHTA and CDR2 is FQGNSA in the germline V gene. Here the CDR3 reads CASSLMNFRQGYNEQFF. CDR3 in DNA: TGTGCCAGCAGCTTAATGAATTTCCGCCAGGGGTACAATGAGCAGTTCTTC.

This clone appeared a few times. This specimen includes other DNA sequences encoding the same CDR3. The gene calls are TRBV11-2 and TRBJ1-1; weak D call: TRBD1 (6 bases). Germline V lookup: CDR1 SGHAT, CDR2 FQNNGV. The CDR3 runs 14 residues. Trimming took 5 bases from V and 2 from J, leaving 12 bases between them. Written as DNA, the CDR3 is TGTGCCAGCAGCCCCGGACAGAGTAACACTGAAGCTTTCTTT. Residues: CASSPGQSNTEAFF. The variable domain in full, completed from reference TRBV11-2 and TRBJ1-1, reads EAGVAQSPRYKIIEKRQSVAFWCNPISGHATLYWYQQILGQGPKLLIQFQNNGVVDDSQLPKDRFSAERLKGVDSTLKIQPAKLEDSAVYLCASSPGQSNTEAFFGQGTRLTVV.